These 14 T cell receptor beta chains were sequenced from one sample in a study of blood T cells in healthy people across ages. Next came a second PCR, run for about 7 to 12 cycles, which used a sample-barcoded 5' primer along with a J-beta primer mix. Via MiXCR, TCRdb re-called the 5' RACE reads, giving one row per CDR3 protein. The sample holds 700,000 to 1,000,000 distinct CDR3 sequences, 40% to 50% seen once. The sequenced sample was blood. These receptors all come from a man aged 55 to 70 in good health.

In this sample, this clonotype turned up a few times. The chain combines TRBV5-4 with TRBJ2-1; 8 positions match TRBD2. The junction had 18 bases not matched to a gene; V was cut back by 2 bases and J by 8 bases. CDR3 length: 18 residues. The germline V gene has CDR1 SGHNT and CDR2 YYREEE (reference sequence). The CDR3 loop reads CASSLAPIAGTYIHEQFF. Written as DNA, the CDR3 is TGTGCCAGCAGCTTAGCCCCAATAGCGGGGACGTACATCCATGAGCAGTTCTTC. Full variable domain (rest looked up from reference TRBV5-4 and TRBJ2-1): ETGVTQSPTHLIKTRGQQVTLRCSSQSGHNTVSWYQQALGQGPQFIFQYYREEENGRGNFPPRFSGLQFPNYSSELNVNALELDDSALYLCASSLAPIAGTYIHEQFFGPGTRLTVL.

This rearrangement joins TRBV29-1 to TRBJ2-1; 13 bases agree with TRBD2. Germline loops: CDR1 SQVTM, CDR2 ANQGSEA. With 6 bases clipped from V and 10 bases from J, the junction kept 3 bases outside the gene matches. The CDR3 is 12 residues long. CDR3 nucleotides: TGCAGCGTGGGACTAGCGGGGTACGAGCAGTTCTTC. Translated, it gives CSVGLAGYEQFF.

This rearrangement joins TRBV4-1 to TRBJ2-7, with 9 nucleotides matching TRBD1. The trim removed 3 bases at V and 5 bases at J, leaving 8 bases unmatched. Germline-derived CDR1 and CDR2 are MGHRA and YSYEKL. This CDR3 region has 15 residues. The CDR3 DNA reads TGCGCCAGCAGCCATCCGGGACAGGGATTCGACGAGCAGTACTTC. Residues: CASSHPGQGFDEQYF.

This clonotype was detected a few times. This rearrangement joins TRBV5-5 to TRBJ2-2, with D uncertain. V was pared by 2 bases and J by 10 bases, with 9 bases between. The germline gives CDR1 SGHKS, CDR2 YYEKEE (reference sequence). The CDR3 loop spans 12 amino acids. The CDR3 protein is CASSLRTAELFF. For the CDR3, the DNA is TGTGCCAGCAGCTTAAGGACGGCGGAGCTGTTTTTT.

The chain's CDR3 is CASRPAGSYNEQFF. As DNA, the CDR3 is TGTGCCAGCCGGCCAGCAGGCTCCTACAATGAGCAGTTCTTC. The chain recombines TRBV25-1 with TRBJ2-1, with no clear D. Between the trimmed V and J ends, which lost 8 bases and 0 bases, there was a span of 11 bases. The germline V gene has CDR1 MGHDK and CDR2 SYGVNS. The CDR3 loop spans 14 amino acids.

This sequence joins TRBV15 and TRBJ2-1; D perhaps matches TRBD2 (7 bases). The length of the CDR3 is 15 residues. Germline-derived CDR1 and CDR2 are LNHNV and YYDKDF (reference sequence). The CDR3 region has the DNA TGTCCCGCCAGCAGATCCGGCGGAGGGGGGGATGAGCAGTTCTTC. Translation: CPASRSGGGGDEQFF.

The rearrangement uses TRBV12-3 or TRBV12-4 and TRBJ2-7, with D tentatively TRBD1 (6 bases). V lost 6 bases, J lost 3 bases, and 18 bases lay in between. This CDR3 region has 15 residues. The CDR3 DNA reads TGTGCCAGCAGCTCCCGGTCAGGGGTCGTCTACGAGCAGTACTTC. It yields the protein CASSSRSGVVYEQYF.

This sequence joins TRBV28 and TRBJ2-1; D gene unclear. Germline V gene data show CDR1 as MDHEN and CDR2 as SYDVKM. V lost 4 bases and J lost 10, with 11 bases in between. The length of the CDR3 is 12 residues. Here the CDR3 reads CASSSRGREQFF. The CDR3 region has the DNA TGTGCCAGCAGTTCCCGTGGCAGAGAGCAGTTCTTC.

V gene TRBV2 combines with J gene TRBJ2-7, with D hard to call. The ends were cut back, 6 bases at V and 4 bases at J, with 10 bases in the middle. Germline V gives CDR1 SNHLY, CDR2 FYNNEI. The CDR3 spans 12 residues. CDR3 bases: TGTGCCAGCAGGGGATTGGGGTACGAGCAGTACTTC. As protein: CASRGLGYEQYF. The full variable domain, in which reference TRBV2 and TRBJ2-7 provide the parts outside the CDR3, is EPEVTQTPSHQVTQMGQEVILRCVPISNHLYFYWYRQILGQKVEFLVSFYNNEISEKSEIFDDQFSVERPDGSNFTLKIRSTKLEDSAMYFCASRGLGYEQYFGPGTRLTVT.

This chain joins TRBV29-1 and TRBJ2-7, with 9 bases that match TRBD2. The V gene end was trimmed by 5 bases and the J gene end by 7 bases; junction bases not matched to a gene: 6. The germline CDR1 and CDR2 sequences are SQVTM and ANQGSEA. The CDR3 runs 12 residues. CDR3 amino acids: CSVNSGGGEQYF. CDR3 DNA sequence: TGCAGCGTTAATAGCGGGGGCGGGGAGCAGTACTTC.

The genes are TRBV14 and TRBJ1-6; TRBD1 is a possible D gene (6 bases). The length of the CDR3 is 14 residues. The germline V gene has CDR1 SGHDN and CDR2 FVKESK. V lost 3 bases and J lost 9, with 12 bases in between. DNA for the CDR3: TGTGCCAGCAGCCACCGGACAGAGGTTTCACCCCTCCACTTT. Encoded protein: CASSHRTEVSPLHF. Based on the CDR3 plus reference TRBV14 and TRBJ1-6, the full variable domain is EAGVTQFPSHSVIEKGQTVTLRCDPISGHDNLYWYRRVMGKEIKFLLHFVKESKQDESGMPNNRFLAERTGGTYSTLKVQPAELEDSGVYFCASSHRTEVSPLHFGNGTRLTVT.

This clonotype was observed at least ten times. This chain connects TRBV11-3 to TRBJ1-5, with 9 bases aligning to TRBD1. The germline V gene has CDR1 SGHNT and CDR2 YENEEA. This CDR3 spans 18 amino acids. V dropped 7 bases and J dropped 3; count of bases not matched to a gene: 16. The CDR3, as DNA: TGTGCCAGCAACTCCGAGATAACCCGGACAGGGGTCAATCAGCCCCAGCATTTT. Translation gives CASNSEITRTGVNQPQHF. The full variable domain, its missing parts supplied by reference TRBV11-3 and TRBJ1-5, is EAGVVQSPRYKIIEKKQPVAFWCNPISGHNTLYWYLQNLGQGPELLIRYENEEAVDDSQLPKDRFSAERLKGVDSTLKIQPAELGDSAVYLCASNSEITRTGVNQPQHFGDGTRLSIL.

The chain combines TRBV4-3 with TRBJ2-7; D gene unclear. V was shortened by 1 base and J by 2 bases, with 12 bases between the two germline ends. The CDR3 consists of 15 residues. CDR1 is LGHNA, CDR2 YSLEER, per germline. The DNA for the CDR3 is TGCGCCAGCAGCCAAGTAAAGCTGCCGACCTACGAGCAGTACTTC. Translation: CASSQVKLPTYEQYF.

The chain joins TRBV27 to TRBJ2-1; D is undetermined. The J call may be incorrect, as the DNA end agrees better with TRBJ2-7. This CDR3 has 16 residues. CDR1 and CDR2 (germline): MNHEY, SMNVEV (reference sequence). CDR3 amino acids: CASSPTDLPSYNEQYF. CDR3 coding DNA: TGTGCCAGCAGTCCCACAGACCTGCCCTCCTACAATGAGCAGTACTTC.